This T cell receptor (beta chain) was sequenced in a study of T cell clonality in common variable immunodeficiency. Study-wide points: Authors noted CVID clonality's cause needs subpopulation repertoire sequencing. Compared with healthy controls, CVID subjects showed increased TCRbeta clonality, mostly in about a third. Links between repertoire features and CVID complications were heterogeneity-limited. Common variable immunodeficiency TCR beta sequences reportedly had fewer deletions and N-nucleotide insertions.

The assay was immunoSEQ multiplex PCR, and TCRdb's table has in-frame clones only and misses some. The sample is made up of 30,000 to 40,000 clones, none counted only once. This CDR3 contains 14 residues. Per the germline V gene, CDR1 is SNHLY and CDR2 is FYNNEI. Between the trimmed V and J ends, which lost 1 base and 5 bases, there was a span of 11 bases. This clone was seen only a few times. The antigen is unknown. The observed sequence ends 3 residues before the CDR3 terminus, with the missing tail filled in from the germline J gene. Donors gave roughly 4.5 to 9 ml heparinized peripheral whole blood.

Sequenced material: peripheral blood mononuclear cells. The origin of this receptor is a human donor with common variable immunodeficiency. The chain couples TRBV2 to TRBJ2-5; weak D call: TRBD2 (5 bases). CDR3 DNA, as far as it was read: TGTGCCAGCAGTGAAGGGCTAGCTCGGGAGACC. Translated: CASSEGLARET. The CDR3, in full, reads CASSEGLARETQYF.